Following are 8 T cell receptor beta chains from one sample sequenced in a study of CD8 T cells in Susac syndrome. cDNA came from roughly 0.5 to 1 ug RNA primed by random hexamers. In TCRdb, the immunoSEQ multiplex PCR reads were re-called with MiXCR into one record per CDR3 protein. Of more than 100,000 distinct CDR3 sequences in the sample, 75% to 90% were seen once. What was sequenced was CD8+ T cells from PBMCs. Receptors originate from a human donor with multiple sclerosis.

The chain joins TRBV5-1 to TRBJ2-1; perhaps TRBD1 as D (6 bases). CDR1 is SGHRS and CDR2 is YFSETQ in the germline V gene. This CDR3 has 14 amino acids. V was trimmed by 2 bases and J by 9 bases, leaving 15 bases between them. CDR3 nucleotides: TGCGCCAGCAGCTTCGCAGGTAAAGGGGGTGAGCAGTTCTTC. It translates to CASSFAGKGGEQFF.

The rearrangement joins TRBV25-1 to TRBJ1-2; D remains unclear. The CDR3 totals 11 residues. Germline lookup yields CDR1 MGHDK and CDR2 SYGVNS. The V end was cut by 8 bases, the J end by 10 bases, with 14 bases between. CDR3 region: CASGDGGSYTF. The CDR3 nucleotides read TGTGCCAGCGGAGACGGCGGATCCTACACCTTC.

The V and J genes are TRBV2 and TRBJ2-5; D remains unclear. Germline V gene sequence: CDR1 SNHLY, CDR2 FYNNEI. The CDR3 loop spans 15 amino acids. V dropped 3 bases and J dropped 2 bases, with 13 bases sitting between them. The CDR3 sequence: CASSDPLWGQETQYF. DNA for the CDR3: TGTGCCAGCAGTGATCCCCTATGGGGACAAGAGACCCAGTACTTC.

The CDR3 coding sequence is TGCAGTGCTAGAGGGGGACAGGGCGAGAATGAGCAGTTCTTC. It yields the protein CSARGGQGENEQFF. This chain connects TRBV20-1 to TRBJ2-1; TRBD1 aligns across 9 bases. From germline, CDR1 is DFQATT and CDR2 SNEGSKA (reference sequence). V lost 1 base, J lost 7 bases, and 5 bases stayed unmatched. The CDR3 runs 14 residues.

The V call is TRBV5-5, the J call TRBJ2-5; 9 nucleotides align to TRBD1. Germline assignment: CDR1 SGHKS and CDR2 YYEKEE (reference sequence). Losses at the gene ends were 3 bases for V and 5 bases for J; bases not matched to a gene: 11. The CDR3 runs to 16 residues. CDR3 coding DNA: TGTGCCAGCAGCTGGGTGGACAGGGGAGGAGAGGAGACCCAGTACTTC. It specifies CASSWVDRGGEETQYF. The variable domain in full, completed from reference TRBV5-5 and TRBJ2-5, reads DAGVTQSPTHLIKTRGQQVTLRCSPISGHKSVSWYQQVLGQGPQFIFQYYEKEERGRGNFPDRFSARQFPNYSSELNVNALLLGDSALYLCASSWVDRGGEETQYFGPGTRLLVL.

This rearrangement joins TRBV29-1 to TRBJ1-1; D gene uncertain. V was clipped by 0 bases and J by 4 bases, with 18 bases between them. This CDR3 spans 16 amino acids. Per the germline V gene, CDR1 is SQVTM and CDR2 is ANQGSEA. The CDR3 is CSVEDRTVERGTEAFF. CDR3 bases: TGCAGCGTTGAAGATCGAACAGTGGAGAGAGGCACTGAAGCTTTCTTT.

The gene calls are TRBV20-1 and TRBJ1-4, with a tentative D call TRBD1 (5 bases). This CDR3 is 16 amino acids long. Trimming stripped 3 bases from V and 13 bases from J, with 27 bases between. The germline gives CDR1 DFQATT, CDR2 SNEGSKA (reference sequence). CDR3 protein: CSARVVDGAVKSGLFF. The CDR3 DNA follows: TGCAGTGCTAGGGTGGTAGACGGGGCAGTGAAATCGGGACTGTTTTTT.

To note about this clonotype: The junction differs from germline at one of its ends, possibly a read error. This rearrangement joins TRBV27 to TRBJ1-5; D perhaps matches TRBD1 (5 bases). The CDR3 is 15 amino acids. Germline assignment: CDR1 MNHEY and CDR2 SMNVEV (reference sequence). The CDR3 DNA reads TGTGCCGGCAGTTTGCAGGGACTCGGGTATCAGCCCCAGCATTTT. This translates into CAGSLQGLGYQPQHF.